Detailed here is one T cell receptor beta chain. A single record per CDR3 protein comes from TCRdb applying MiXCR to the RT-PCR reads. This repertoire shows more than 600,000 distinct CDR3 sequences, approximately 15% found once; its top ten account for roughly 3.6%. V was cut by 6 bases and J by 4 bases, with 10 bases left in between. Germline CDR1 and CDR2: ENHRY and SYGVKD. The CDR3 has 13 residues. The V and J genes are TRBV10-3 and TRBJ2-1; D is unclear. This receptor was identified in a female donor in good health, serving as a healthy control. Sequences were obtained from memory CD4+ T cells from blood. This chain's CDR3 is CAIRADGYNEQFF. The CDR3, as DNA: TGTGCCATCAGGGCCGACGGTTACAATGAGCAGTTCTTC.